One T cell receptor (beta chain) is described in this entry. The germline V gene encodes CDR1 SGHTA and CDR2 FQGNSA. The V gene end was trimmed by 5 bases and the J gene end by 4 bases; junction bases not matched to a gene: 7. This CDR3 has 15 residues. The source of the sample is a study of cytomegalovirus exposure and HLA in healthy donors. The PCR employed 60 Vbeta primers together with 13 Jbeta primers. Measured with immunoSEQ multiplex PCR; TCRdb has only the in-frame clones, and not every one. Of fewer than 75,000 clones in the sample, 75% to 85% were seen once. This clonotype was obtained from a man aged 25 to 40 in good health and CMV-seronegative. This sequence joins TRBV7-2 and TRBJ1-4; TRBD1 agrees at 7 bases. The sample taken for sequencing was PBMCs. The CDR3: CASSGGQPLNEKLFF. As DNA, the CDR3 is TGTGCCAGCAGCGGGGGACAGCCTCTTAATGAAAAACTGTTTTTT.